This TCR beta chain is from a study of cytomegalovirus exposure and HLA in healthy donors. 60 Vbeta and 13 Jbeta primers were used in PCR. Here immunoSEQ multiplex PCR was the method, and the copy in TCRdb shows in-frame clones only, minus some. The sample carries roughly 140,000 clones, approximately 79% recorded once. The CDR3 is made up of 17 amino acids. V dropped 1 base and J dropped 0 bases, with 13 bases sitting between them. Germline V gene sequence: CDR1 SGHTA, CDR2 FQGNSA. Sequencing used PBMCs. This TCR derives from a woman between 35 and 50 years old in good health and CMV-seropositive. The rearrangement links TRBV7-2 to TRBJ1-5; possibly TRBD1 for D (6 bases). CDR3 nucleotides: TGTGCCAGCAGCTTAGTTGGGGGGGGCTTTAGCAATCAGCCCCAGCATTTT. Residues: CASSLVGGGFSNQPQHF.